This TCR beta chain is drawn from a study of tumor-infiltrating lymphocytes in localized non-small cell lung cancer (TCRdb year 2021). The study in broad terms: The cohort covered several histologies, both smokers and never-smokers, and patients whose samples were collected after neoadjuvant chemotherapy. From each patient came resected tumor tissue plus uninvolved lung tissue from that same patient, and the uninvolved lung tissue was described as non-adjacent to the tumor. Flow cytometry, multiplex immunofluorescence, RNA-seq, exome sequencing and proteomics were applied to the same patients as TCR sequencing, which was one of several integrated assays. In total, the ICON cohort was made up of around 140 surgical patients who had localized non-small cell lung cancer and whose tumors were resected. The paired tumor versus uninvolved lung comparison of immunoSEQ T-cell fraction included roughly 54 patients. Broad study findings and their caveats: Assay coverage differed among patients according to how much tissue was available, so only a subset of the cohort had TCR sequencing. Tumor T-cell fraction from TCR sequencing was not associated with recurrence-free survival (p = 0.61). In line with immunofluorescence CD3 counts, TCRbeta sequencing supported higher T cell infiltration in tumors compared with uninvolved lung tissue. TCR-derived T-cell fraction did not differ between the flow cytometry-defined immunotypes IM1 (good prognosis) and IM2 (poor prognosis). Different pieces of the same tissue were used for different assays, so technical variation could not be separated from intratumor heterogeneity.

V loses 0 bases of germline sequence and J loses 6 bases, and the interval between the two ends is 15 bases. The CDR3 runs 15 residues from the cysteine to the phenylalanine. Only the CDR3 DNA is retained, 45 bases long and in frame from the first base. In the germline V gene (reference sequence), CDR1 corresponds to SGHNT and CDR2 to YYREEE. Patient enrollment in ICON started in 2016, and the final patient was enrolled in 2018. From a subcohort of 76 patients, fresh tumor and matched uninvolved tissue were collected for in-depth immune analyses, including TCR sequencing. TCR sequencing was performed on DNA isolated from bulk tissue, without cell sorting. Comments on this clone: Its antigen has not been determined. Nothing much larger sits one base from this clone, and base qualities are not available.

TCR sequencing with the immunoSEQ assay provided the T-cell fraction in tumor and uninvolved lung tissue. As for the authors' bioinformatics: In the survival analysis, patients were divided into a high T-cell fraction group (upper tertile) and a low T-cell fraction group (lower two tertiles), and the two groups were compared using a log-rank test. A signed-rank test was used to test paired tumor versus uninvolved lung differences in T-cell fraction. TCRdb's version of the immuneACCESS table is confined to in-frame rearrangements and falls short of the full clone set. An unresolved V gene accounts for under half of the shortfall where checked; the remainder is of unknown origin. V and J calls and clone size are as listed in that table; D and trimming were resolved from the DNA. The sample table lists about 9,700 clones, 70% to 80% of them with a count of one. Clones ranked in the top ten supply 9.8% of the sample.

The TCR comes from a human donor with non-small cell lung cancer. The rearrangement joined TRBV5-4 to TRBJ1-1; the D segment could be TRBD1, given 6 matching bases. The specimen was lung tumor tissue. The bases are TGTGCCAGCAGCTTGGGACCCGACAGGCCGCCTGAAGCTTTCTTT. This gives the protein CASSLGPDRPPEAFF.